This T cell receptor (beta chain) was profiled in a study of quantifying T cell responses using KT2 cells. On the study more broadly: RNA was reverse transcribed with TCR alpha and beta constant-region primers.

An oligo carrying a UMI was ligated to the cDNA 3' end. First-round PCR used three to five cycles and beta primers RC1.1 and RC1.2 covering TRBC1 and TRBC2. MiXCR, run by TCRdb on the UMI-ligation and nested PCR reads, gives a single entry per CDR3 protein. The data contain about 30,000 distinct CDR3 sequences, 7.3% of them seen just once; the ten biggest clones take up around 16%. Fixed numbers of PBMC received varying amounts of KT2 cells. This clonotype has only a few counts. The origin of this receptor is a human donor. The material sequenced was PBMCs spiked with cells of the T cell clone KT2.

The CDR3 DNA sequence: TGTGCCAGCAGCCCACCGGGACATCGAAGTTCACCCCTCCACTTT. Translation: CASSPPGHRSSPLHF. The chain combines TRBV6-5 with TRBJ1-6, with a tentative D call TRBD1 (6 bases). Germline CDR1 is MNHEY and CDR2 is SVGAGI. The CDR3 extends over 15 amino acids. Trimming left V 6 bases short and J 9 bases short, with 18 bases between.